This entry describes one TCR beta chain. The data are from a study of cytomegalovirus exposure and HLA in healthy donors. The length of the CDR3 is 16 residues. Trimming pared 5 bases from V and 1 base from J, leaving 14 bases between. Germline V gene sequence: CDR1 SNHLY, CDR2 FYNNEI. It was the approximately 110-subject validation cohort, separate from the approximately 680-subject first cohort, to which the donors belonged. Here immunoSEQ multiplex PCR was the method, and the copy in TCRdb shows in-frame clones only, minus some. The sample shows about 150,000 clones, about 82% of them seen only once.

The origin of this receptor is a human donor in good health. This chain connects TRBV2 to TRBJ2-2, with D perhaps matching TRBD1 (5 bases). The sample was PBMCs. The DNA of the CDR3 is TGTGCCAGCAGTCTTCCGAGGACAATGAACACCGGGGAGCTGTTTTTT. Protein sequence: CASSLPRTMNTGELFF.